The 16 T cell receptor beta chains below all came from one sample that was sequenced in a study of shared clonotypes between healthy human individuals. Repertoires were generated with immunoSEQ multiplex PCR, while TCRdb's copy carries only in-frame clones and drops some. The data contain some 980,000 clones, 76% of them seen just once; the ten biggest clones take up about 1.5%. The sample taken for sequencing was memory CD4+ T cells sorted from blood. This sample's subset: CD45RA-negative fraction. Receptors were obtained from a man younger than 30 in good health.

A note on this clone: Other DNA sequences in this sample translate to the same CDR3. The V gene is TRBV5-1, the J gene TRBJ2-5; no reliable D call. CDR1 is SGHRS and CDR2 is YFSETQ in the germline V gene. V lost 2 bases to trimming and J lost 2 bases, with 7 bases between them. The CDR3 has 13 residues. CDR3 in amino acids: CASSFDLQETQYF. CDR3 in DNA: TGCGCCAGCAGCTTCGACTTACAAGAGACCCAGTACTTC.

The chain couples TRBV30 to TRBJ1-4; 8 nucleotides agree with TRBD1. Germline assignment: CDR1 GTSNPN and CDR2 SVGIG (reference sequence). This CDR3 is 15 amino acids long. The V gene end was trimmed by 0 bases and the J gene end by 6 bases; junction bases not matched to a gene: 6. The DNA for the CDR3 is TGTGCCTGGAGTGTCCTTGTGGGACAGGATGAAAAACTGTTTTTT. This translates into CAWSVLVGQDEKLFF.

The rearrangement joins TRBV20-1 to TRBJ2-7; D possibly corresponds to TRBD2 (5 bases). Germline CDR1 is DFQATT and CDR2 is SNEGSKA (reference sequence). The V gene lost 5 bases and the J gene lost 7 bases, with 12 bases spanning the gap. The CDR3 runs 11 residues. The CDR3 is CSAGRLEEQYF. CDR3 nucleotides: TGCAGTGCTGGGAGACTGGAGGAGCAGTACTTC.

V and J are TRBV2 and TRBJ1-5; tentatively, D is TRBD1 (5 bases). CDR3 length: 11 amino acids. V was pared by 1 base and J by 11 bases, with 6 bases between. Germline assignment: CDR1 SNHLY and CDR2 FYNNEI. The CDR3: CASSEEGTQHF. CDR3 bases: TGTGCCAGCAGTGAAGAGGGGACCCAGCATTTT.

Notes on this clone: Other nucleotide sequences from this sample produce the same CDR3. This chain links TRBV7-8 with TRBJ2-7; the match to TRBD1 covers 10 bases. CDR1 SGHVS and CDR2 FQNEAQ come from the germline V gene. This CDR3 is built from 15 residues. V dropped 5 bases and J dropped 4; count of bases not matched to a gene: 8. CDR3 nucleotide sequence: TGTGCCAGCAGCCCTAATCCGGGACAGGGGTACGAGCAGTACTTC. It encodes CASSPNPGQGYEQYF.

The chain joins TRBV28 to TRBJ2-7; tentative D call: TRBD2 (5 bases). This CDR3 is built from 15 residues. V was clipped by 5 bases and J by 4 bases, with 18 bases between them. In germline, CDR1 is MDHEN, CDR2 SYDVKM. CDR3 loop: CASSAEGLGDYEQYF. The CDR3 DNA reads as TGTGCCAGCAGTGCCGAGGGTCTAGGCGATTACGAGCAGTACTTC.

The chain recombines TRBV19 with TRBJ2-2; weak D call: TRBD1 (6 bases). The CDR3 length is 16 residues. Germline CDR1 and CDR2: LNHDA and SQIVND (reference sequence). Trimming left V 3 bases short and J 0 bases short, with 11 bases between. DNA of the CDR3: TGTGCCAGTAGTATGGGGCAGGGGACGAACACCGGGGAGCTGTTTTTT. Translated: CASSMGQGTNTGELFF.

This chain uses TRBV5-5 with TRBJ2-7; perhaps TRBD1 as D (6 bases). Germline CDR1 is SGHKS and CDR2 is YYEKEE (reference sequence). This CDR3 comprises 17 residues. Deletions cut 2 bases from V and 0 bases from J, with 18 bases between. CDR3: CASSFSVRQGSSYEQYF. The CDR3 nucleotides are TGTGCCAGCAGCTTTTCGGTCCGCCAGGGGAGCTCCTACGAGCAGTACTTC.

This chain uses TRBV9 with TRBJ2-5; D is ambiguous. Looked up from germline, CDR1 is SGDLS and CDR2 is YYNGEE. V gave up 0 bases and J gave up 5 bases, with 11 bases separating them. The CDR3 loop spans 14 amino acids. CDR3 bases: TGTGCCAGCAGCGTAGGTGACTTAGGGGAGACCCAGTACTTC. Translating gives CASSVGDLGETQYF.

The V call is TRBV30, the J call TRBJ1-5; 7 nucleotides align to TRBD1. The CDR3 is 13 amino acids. V dropped 5 bases and J dropped 6; count of bases not matched to a gene: 7. Germline loops: CDR1 GTSNPN, CDR2 SVGIG (reference sequence). The CDR3 DNA sequence: TGTGCCTGGGGTAGACAGGGCGGTCAGCCCCAGCATTTT. Amino acid sequence: CAWGRQGGQPQHF. Full variable domain (rest looked up from reference TRBV30 and TRBJ1-5): SQTIHQWPATLVQPVGSPLSLECTVEGTSNPNLYWYRQAAGRGLQLLFYSVGIGQISSEVPQNLSASRPQDRQFILSSKKLLLSDSGFYLCAWGRQGGQPQHFGDGTRLSIL.

The rearrangement links TRBV11-2 to TRBJ2-4; possible D gene TRBD2, 6 bases. This CDR3 has 16 residues. Germline V gives CDR1 SGHAT, CDR2 FQNNGV. V was cut by 3 bases and J by 0 bases, with 12 bases left in between. The DNA for the CDR3 is TGTGCCAGCAGCTTGGGCGGGAAACTAGCCAAAAACATTCAGTACTTC. As protein: CASSLGGKLAKNIQYF. Together with reference TRBV11-2 and TRBJ2-4, the CDR3 gives the full variable domain: EAGVAQSPRYKIIEKRQSVAFWCNPISGHATLYWYQQILGQGPKLLIQFQNNGVVDDSQLPKDRFSAERLKGVDSTLKIQPAKLEDSAVYLCASSLGGKLAKNIQYFGAGTRLSVL.

In regard to this clone: Other nucleotide sequences from this sample produce the same CDR3. This chain links TRBV6-1 with TRBJ1-2; D is uncertain. V was cut by 7 bases and J by 2 bases, with 8 bases left in between. This CDR3 has 12 residues. In germline, CDR1 is MNHNS, CDR2 SASEGT. For the CDR3, the DNA is TGTGCCAGCAAGGGCGGGAACTATGGCTACACCTTC. Protein sequence: CASKGGNYGYTF.

This clone has just a few counts. DNA for the CDR3: TGTGCCAGCAGCTTAGATCCCGGGGGAGGAGCGGTGCAGTACTTC. The encoded protein is CASSLDPGGGAVQYF. The chain joins TRBV11-2 to TRBJ2-7, with TRBD2 as a possible D gene (6 bases). Deletions cut 0 bases from V and 9 bases from J, with 18 bases between. The CDR3 covers 15 residues. Per germline, CDR1 SGHAT and CDR2 FQNNGV. Looking up the rest from reference TRBV11-2 and TRBJ2-7 gives the full variable domain: EAGVAQSPRYKIIEKRQSVAFWCNPISGHATLYWYQQILGQGPKLLIQFQNNGVVDDSQLPKDRFSAERLKGVDSTLKIQPAKLEDSAVYLCASSLDPGGGAVQYFGPGTRLTVT.

The gene calls are TRBV5-1 and TRBJ2-3, with 8 bases lining up with TRBD1. CDR1 is SGHRS and CDR2 is YFSETQ in the germline V gene. CDR3 length: 15 residues. V lost 4 bases to trimming and J lost 4 bases; unmatched junction nucleotides: 8. The CDR3 bases are TGCGCCAGCAGCCCGCAGGGGGCCTACGCAGATACGCAGTATTTT. Translation gives CASSPQGAYADTQYF.

The chain recombines TRBV9 with TRBJ2-2; TRBD1 or TRBD2 may be the D gene (5 bases each). The CDR3 has 17 residues. The V and J ends lost 0 bases and 4 bases respectively, with 16 bases between them. Germline assignment: CDR1 SGDLS and CDR2 YYNGEE. CDR3 in DNA: TGTGCCAGCAGCGTAGCTACGGGGCTCGTCGCCACCGGGGAGCTGTTTTTT. It encodes CASSVATGLVATGELFF. The whole variable domain, filled in from reference TRBV9 and TRBJ2-2, reads DSGVTQTPKHLITATGQRVTLRCSPRSGDLSVYWYQQSLDQGLQFLIQYYNGEERAKGNILERFSAQQFPDLHSELNLSSLELGDSALYFCASSVATGLVATGELFFGEGSRLTVL.

This clone was recorded at least ten times. The chain has TRBV6-5 and TRBJ1-2; 7 bases match TRBD1. The CDR3 contains 13 residues. The germline V gene encodes CDR1 MNHEY and CDR2 SVGAGI. After removal of 7 bases from V and 6 bases from J, the junction contained 8 bases not matched to a gene. The CDR3 sequence: CASTMTGRDGYTF. For the CDR3, the DNA is TGTGCCAGCACCATGACAGGGCGTGATGGCTACACCTTC.